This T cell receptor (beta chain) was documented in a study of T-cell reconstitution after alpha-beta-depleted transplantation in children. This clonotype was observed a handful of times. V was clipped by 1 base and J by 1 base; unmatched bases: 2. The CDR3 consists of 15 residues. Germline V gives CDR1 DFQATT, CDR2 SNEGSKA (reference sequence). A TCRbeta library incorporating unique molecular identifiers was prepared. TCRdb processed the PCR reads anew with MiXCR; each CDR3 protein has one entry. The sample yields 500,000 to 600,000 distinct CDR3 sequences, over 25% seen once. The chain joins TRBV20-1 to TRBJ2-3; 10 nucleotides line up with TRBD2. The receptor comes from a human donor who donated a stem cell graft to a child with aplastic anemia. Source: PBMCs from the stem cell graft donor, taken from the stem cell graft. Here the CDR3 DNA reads TGCAGTGCTAGAGCCGGGACTAGCGGCACAGATACGCAGTATTTT. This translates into CSARAGTSGTDTQYF.